Sequencing of this T cell receptor beta chain was carried out in a study of CD8 T cells in Susac syndrome. RNA, at about 0.45 to 1 ug, was reverse transcribed with random hexamers. MiXCR was run by TCRdb on the immunoSEQ multiplex PCR reads, yielding one entry per CDR3 protein. The sample carries more than 90,000 distinct CDR3 sequences, just under 95% recorded once. CDR3 length: 15 residues. CDR1 is LGHNA and CDR2 is YNFKEQ in the germline V gene. The ends lost 5 bases at V and 6 bases at J; junction bases unmatched: 7. This receptor was obtained from a human donor with multiple sclerosis. The chain recombines TRBV4-2 with TRBJ2-1, with 10 positions matching TRBD1. Sequenced sample: CD4+ T cells from PBMCs. CDR3 residues: CASSTGTGDLNEQFF. CDR3 bases: TGTGCCAGCAGCACCGGGACAGGGGACCTCAATGAGCAGTTCTTC.